Below are 17 T cell receptor beta chains sequenced from a single sample in a study of T cell repertoires in aging, cancer and after chemotherapy. TCR beta rearrangements were amplified from peripheral blood genomic DNA. Multiplex touch-down PCR with TRB-A/B primers amplified rearranged V-D-J TRB sequences. Each CDR3 protein gets one entry after TCRdb re-called the multiplex PCR reads with MiXCR. The sample holds about 4,100 distinct CDR3 sequences, about 26% seen once. Sample: blood. These receptors came from a human donor with a solid tumor.

V usage is TRBV12-5 and J usage is TRBJ2-1; D might be TRBD2 (6 bases). Trimming shortened V by 6 bases and J by 5 bases, and 14 bases separated the two germline ends. The CDR3 is made up of 14 amino acids. CDR1 is LGHNT and CDR2 is FRNRAP in the germline V gene. The CDR3 region has the DNA TGTGCTAGTGGAGGGCTAGCGCCGGACAATGAGCAGTTCTTC. Encoded protein: CASGGLAPDNEQFF. Full variable domain (missing parts from reference TRBV12-5 and TRBJ2-1): DARVTQTPRHKVTEMGQEVTMRCQPILGHNTVFWYRQTMMQGLELLAYFRNRAPLDDSGMPKDRFSAEMPDATLATLKIQPSEPRDSAVYFCASGGLAPDNEQFFGPGTRLTVL.

This clonotype was picked up one time. The chain couples TRBV7-2 to TRBJ2-7; a possible D gene is TRBD2 (6 bases). Germline-derived CDR1 and CDR2 are SGHTA and FQGNSA. V was cut by 1 base and J by 1 base, with 11 bases left in between. The CDR3 loop spans 15 amino acids. The CDR3 loop reads CASSLGGERSYEQYF. DNA for the CDR3: TGTGCCAGCAGCTTAGGGGGGGAGAGATCCTACGAGCAGTACTTC.

Here the CDR3 DNA reads TGTGCCAGCAGCTCTGGGGGCTGTTCGGACACCGGGGAGCTGTTTTTT. Translating gives CASSSGGCSDTGELFF. The V gene is TRBV5-4, the J gene TRBJ2-2; the D gene is possibly TRBD1 (6 bases). The CDR3 is 16 residues long. V was shortened by 3 bases and J by 3 bases, with 15 bases between the two germline ends. Germline V CDR1 and CDR2: SGHNT, YYREEE (reference sequence). Full variable domain (outside the CDR3, taken from reference TRBV5-4 and TRBJ2-2): ETGVTQSPTHLIKTRGQQVTLRCSSQSGHNTVSWYQQALGQGPQFIFQYYREEENGRGNFPPRFSGLQFPNYSSELNVNALELDDSALYLCASSSGGCSDTGELFFGEGSRLTVL.

The J gene is TRBJ1-2, the V gene TRBV20-1; D gene unclear. CDR3 length equals 11 residues. The V gene's germline CDR1 is DFQATT and CDR2 SNEGSKA (reference sequence). The V and J ends lost 7 bases and 4 bases respectively, with 10 bases between them. For the CDR3, the DNA is TGCAGTGGTCTTGGAGGCTATGGCTACACCTTC. It is translated as CSGLGGYGYTF.

The chain recombines TRBV19 with TRBJ2-3; D is perhaps TRBD2 (6 bases). With 4 bases removed from V and 1 base from J, the gap between germline ends came to 12 bases. CDR1 LNHDA and CDR2 SQIVND come from the germline V gene (reference sequence). The CDR3 contains 15 residues. The CDR3 sequence is CASSTRASGTDTQYF. The CDR3 DNA reads TGTGCCAGTAGTACCCGGGCTAGCGGCACAGATACGCAGTATTTT.

Judged by abundance, this clonotype is medium-sized. The chain joins TRBV5-5 to TRBJ2-7; the D is unclear. This CDR3 is 15 amino acids long. The V gene lost 0 bases and the J gene lost 2 bases, with 12 bases spanning the gap. Germline V gene lookup returns CDR1 SGHKS and CDR2 YYEKEE (reference sequence). This chain's CDR3 is CASSLGPSSTYEQYF. DNA of the CDR3: TGTGCCAGCAGCTTGGGCCCCAGTAGTACCTACGAGCAGTACTTC. The full variable domain, in which reference TRBV5-5 and TRBJ2-7 provide the parts outside the CDR3, is DAGVTQSPTHLIKTRGQQVTLRCSPISGHKSVSWYQQVLGQGPQFIFQYYEKEERGRGNFPDRFSARQFPNYSSELNVNALLLGDSALYLCASSLGPSSTYEQYFGPGTRLTVT.

This clonotype rates as medium-sized. V is TRBV5-4 and J is TRBJ1-1, with D possibly TRBD1 on 5 matching bases. V was cut by 1 base and J by 4 bases, with 8 bases left in between. Germline CDR1 reads SGHNT; CDR2 reads YYREEE (reference sequence). The CDR3 consists of 13 residues. The CDR3 DNA reads as TGTGCCAGCAGCTTGTTGGGACGCACTGAAGCTTTCTTT. Translation gives CASSLLGRTEAFF.

The V call is TRBV6-6, the J call TRBJ2-4; 8 positions match TRBD2. Losses at the gene ends were 6 bases for V and 1 base for J; bases not matched to a gene: 14. Germline V CDR1 and CDR2: MNHNY, SVGAGI (reference sequence). This CDR3 region has 18 residues. The CDR3 DNA reads TGTGCCAGCAGCCGAGCGGGAGAGGTTGTGTGGGCCAAAAACATTCAGTACTTC. It specifies CASSRAGEVVWAKNIQYF.

The V and J genes are TRBV6-6 and TRBJ2-4; D not resolved. Germline values: CDR1 MNHNY, CDR2 SVGAGI (reference sequence). This CDR3 has 14 amino acids. With 5 bases removed from V and 4 bases from J, the gap between germline ends came to 12 bases. The DNA for the CDR3 is TGTGCCAGCAGTACCCCCCTGACGAAAAACATTCAGTACTTC. Amino acids: CASSTPLTKNIQYF.

This chain joins TRBV5-1 and TRBJ1-6; D uncertain. Trimming left V 0 bases short and J 7 bases short, with 8 bases between. Germline lookup yields CDR1 SGHRS and CDR2 YFSETQ. This CDR3 region has 14 residues. The CDR3 DNA reads TGCGCCAGCAGCTTGGTATCCGGAAATTCACCCCTCCACTTT. This gives the protein CASSLVSGNSPLHF. The entire variable domain, with the rest obtained from reference TRBV5-1 and TRBJ1-6, is as follows: KAGVTQTPRYLIKTRGQQVTLSCSPISGHRSVSWYQQTPGQGLQFLFEYFSETQRNKGNFPGRFSGRQFSNSRSEMNVSTLELGDSALYLCASSLVSGNSPLHFGNGTRLTVT.

V gene TRBV5-1 combines with J gene TRBJ2-1, with 13 bases fitting TRBD2. The CDR3 is 15 residues long. V was clipped by 4 bases and J by 8 bases; unmatched bases: 6. Germline loops: CDR1 SGHRS, CDR2 YFSETQ. The CDR3 spells CASSTSTSGGDEQFF. In nucleotides, the CDR3 is TGCGCCAGCAGCACAAGTACTAGCGGGGGGGATGAGCAGTTCTTC.

This clonotype ranks as medium-sized. CDR3 bases: TGTGCCACCAGCAGAGGAAACACCGGGGAGCTGTTTTTT. Translation gives CATSRGNTGELFF. The chain couples TRBV15 to TRBJ2-2; D is unresolved. Germline V gene lookup returns CDR1 LNHNV and CDR2 YYDKDF (reference sequence). The CDR3 contains 13 residues. V lost 1 base and J 2 bases, leaving 2 bases between the germline ends.

This clonotype was seen once. The CDR3, as DNA: TGCAGTGCTAGAGTGGACCCAAATTCACCCCTCCACTTT. This sequence encodes CSARVDPNSPLHF. This chain links TRBV20-1 with TRBJ1-6; no clear D gene. The ends were cut back, 1 base at V and 7 bases at J, with 8 bases in the middle. The germline V gene encodes CDR1 DFQATT and CDR2 SNEGSKA (reference sequence). The CDR3 is 13 residues long.

The CDR3 sequence: CASSFSPNTGELFF. As DNA, the CDR3 is TGCGCCAGCAGCTTCAGCCCGAACACCGGGGAGCTGTTTTTT. The chain joins TRBV5-1 to TRBJ2-2, with D uncertain. Trimming removed 2 bases from V and 0 bases from J, with 5 bases in between. CDR3 length equals 14 residues. CDR1 is SGHRS, CDR2 YFSETQ, per germline.

By frequency in the sample, this clonotype is medium-sized. The rearrangement uses TRBV18 and TRBJ2-1; 10 positions match TRBD2. V dropped 6 bases and J dropped 0; count of bases not matched to a gene: 8. Germline V gene data show CDR1 as KGHSH and CDR2 as LQKENI. CDR3 length equals 17 residues. Here the CDR3 reads CASSIFASGSSYNEQFF. Here the CDR3 DNA reads TGTGCCAGCTCGATTTTCGCTAGCGGGAGCTCCTACAATGAGCAGTTCTTC.

Turning to this clonotype: This may arise from a read error, as a much more abundant clone is one base away. The chain is built from TRBV6-1 and TRBJ1-5; the D gene is possibly TRBD1 (5 bases). Deletions cut 4 bases from V and 10 bases from J, with 17 bases between. Per germline, CDR1 MNHNS and CDR2 SASEGT. This CDR3 has 14 residues. The CDR3 DNA follows: TGTGCCAGCAGTGGACTACAGGAATTTGAACCCCAGCATTTT. Protein: CASSGLQEFEPQHF.

This clonotype was observed a handful of times. This chain uses TRBV20-1 with TRBJ2-5, with D tentatively TRBD2 (6 bases). The germline CDR1 and CDR2 sequences are DFQATT and SNEGSKA (reference sequence). Trimming cost V 0 bases and J 2 bases, with 13 bases left between them. The CDR3 runs 15 residues. CDR3: CSARDGGAAQETQYF. The CDR3 nucleotides are TGCAGTGCTAGAGATGGCGGGGCGGCACAAGAGACCCAGTACTTC.